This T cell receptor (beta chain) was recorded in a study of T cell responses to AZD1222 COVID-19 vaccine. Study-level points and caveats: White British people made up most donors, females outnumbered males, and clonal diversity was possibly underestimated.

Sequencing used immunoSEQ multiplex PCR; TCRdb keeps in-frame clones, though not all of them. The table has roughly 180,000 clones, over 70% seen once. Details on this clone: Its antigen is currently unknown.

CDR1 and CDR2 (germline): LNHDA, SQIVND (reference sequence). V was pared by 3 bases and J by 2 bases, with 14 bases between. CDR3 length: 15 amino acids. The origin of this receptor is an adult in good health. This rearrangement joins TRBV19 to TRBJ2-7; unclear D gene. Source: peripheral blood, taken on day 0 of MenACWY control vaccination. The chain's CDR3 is CASSISQAGAYEQYF. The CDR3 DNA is TGTGCCAGTAGTATTTCCCAAGCAGGAGCCTACGAGCAGTACTTC.